A single TCR beta chain is shown here with its context. Sequencing used immunoSEQ multiplex PCR; TCRdb keeps in-frame clones, though not all of them. Of approximately 81,000 clones listed, roughly 90% are singletons. The CDR3 extends over 16 amino acids. The V gene's germline CDR1 is MNHEY and CDR2 SMNVEV (reference sequence). The V gene lost 5 bases and the J gene lost 0 bases, with 14 bases spanning the gap. The entry originates in a study of blood T cell repertoires in COVID-19. Overall study context: COVID-19 samples, acute and convalescent, were from the United States, Italy and Spain. T cells, B-cell-depleted T cells, or PBMCs supplied cDNA or gDNA.

This TCR was sampled from a man between 65 and 85 years old with active or convalescent COVID-19. The V call is TRBV27, the J call TRBJ1-5, with D possibly matching TRBD1 (6 bases). The sample comprised peripheral blood. CDR3 sequence: CASSLTGFYSNQPQHF. The CDR3 DNA reads as TGTGCCAGCAGTCTAACAGGGTTTTATAGCAATCAGCCCCAGCATTTT.